This T cell receptor (beta chain) was retrieved from a study of shared clonotypes between healthy human individuals. Overall study findings and caveats: Across subsets, estimated richness was generally greater for naive than for memory populations. Approximately 5.4% of naive CD4 clonotypes were common to a few donors.

This clone was recorded once. Its antigen remains unknown. TCRdb's table, derived via immunoSEQ multiplex PCR, lists solely in-frame clones and lacks some. The data contain nearly 2 million clones, about 95% of them seen just once; the ten biggest clones take up around 1%. Naive CD8 cells comprised CD45RO-negative, CCR7-positively selected cells, excluding terminally differentiated effector memory CD45RA+ cells. The sequencing input was naive CD8+ T cells sorted from blood. The clonotype was recovered from a man between 18 and 29 years old in good health.

The CDR3 DNA reads TGTGCCAGCAGTTCTCCGACAGGTGTGCAGTACTTC. Translation gives CASSSPTGVQYF. This chain links TRBV27 with TRBJ2-7, with a possible D match to TRBD1 (6 bases). The V gene's germline CDR1 is MNHEY and CDR2 SMNVEV (reference sequence). V was clipped by 4 bases and J by 9 bases, with 13 bases between them. This CDR3 region has 12 residues.